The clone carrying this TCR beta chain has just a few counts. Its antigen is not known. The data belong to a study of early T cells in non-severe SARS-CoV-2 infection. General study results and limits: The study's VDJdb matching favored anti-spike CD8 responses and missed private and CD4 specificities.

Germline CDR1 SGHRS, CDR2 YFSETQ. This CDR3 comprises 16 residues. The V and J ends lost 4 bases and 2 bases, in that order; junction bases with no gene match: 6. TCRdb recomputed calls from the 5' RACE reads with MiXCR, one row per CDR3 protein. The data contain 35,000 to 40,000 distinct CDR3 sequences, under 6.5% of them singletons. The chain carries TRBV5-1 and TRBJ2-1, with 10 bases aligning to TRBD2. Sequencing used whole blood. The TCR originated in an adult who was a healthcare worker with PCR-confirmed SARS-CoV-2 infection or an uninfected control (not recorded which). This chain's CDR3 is CASSRGLARTYNEQFF. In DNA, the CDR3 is TGCGCCAGCAGCCGGGGACTAGCGAGGACCTACAATGAGCAGTTCTTC.